This T cell receptor beta chain was observed in a study of cytomegalovirus exposure and HLA in healthy donors. Study-level background: Around 81% of around 390 genotyped donors fell in the Caucasian-associated ancestry cluster.

This CDR3 contains 14 residues. Germline loops: CDR1 SGHDT, CDR2 YYEEEE. Primers included in the PCR were 60 Vbeta and 13 Jbeta primers. Clones were read by immunoSEQ multiplex PCR, and TCRdb kept only the in-frame ones, dropping some. Here the sample spans 120,000 or so clones, roughly 71% being singletons. This chain connects TRBV5-6 to TRBJ2-7; D gene uncertain. What was sequenced was PBMCs. The receptor comes from a woman aged 50 to 60 in good health and CMV-seropositive. The CDR3 DNA follows: TGTGTTTTTTTCAAGCAGAAGGCGGCATACGAGCAGTACTTC. Protein sequence: CVFFKQKAAYEQYF.